This T cell receptor (beta chain) is drawn from a study of OX40 agonist ivuxolimab in advanced cancers. Some background on the complete study: Ivuxolimab, which targeted the costimulatory receptor OX40 (CD134), was an agonistic, fully human IgG2 monoclonal antibody. Intravenous ivuxolimab was administered to patients every 2 weeks at six dose levels: 0.01, 0.1, 0.3, 1.5, 3 and 10 mg/kg. Among the approximately 50 dose-escalation patients, 19 had hepatocellular carcinoma, 15 or so melanoma, 9 renal cell carcinoma and 9 head and neck cancer. The dose-escalation cohort was 82.7% male with a mean age of about 60 years, ranging from about 23 to 85. Prior anti-PD-1, anti-PD-L1 or anti-CTLA-4 therapy was permitted, and checkpoint inhibitors had been received by 30% to 40% of dose-escalation patients. Partial responses occurred in three dose-escalation patients: two with cutaneous melanoma and one with hepatocellular carcinoma. The purpose of peripheral TCRbeta sequencing was to test whether ivuxolimab changed TCR sequence diversity and led to clonal T-cell expansion. The paper reports the monotherapy dose-escalation portion (N of about 56 patients) of the phase I ivuxolimab trial. What the research found in general, with its limitations: In the 0.1-3.0 mg/kg groups, partial responders had among the lowest normalized peripheral clonal expansion, particularly in CD8+ T cells. Clonal expansion of both CD4+ and CD8+ blood T cells was observed from baseline to week 6 at doses 0.1 to 3.0 mg/kg. On average, CD8+ T cells showed more expanded clones than CD4+ T cells after ivuxolimab. The antigen specificity of the peripheral T cells that underwent clonal expansion was not determined. Low levels of normalized T-cell clonal expansion were also seen in some patients who did not respond.

Turning to this clone: What this receptor recognizes is not known. Base quality data are lacking; no much larger clone is found one base away.

For sequencing of the TCRbeta CDR3 region, genomic DNA was extracted from the sorted cells. The immunoSEQ Assay was used to sequence the TCRbeta CDR3 regions. TCRdb stores this immuneACCESS table with in-frame sequences only. Part of the clones is absent; in the studies checked, under half of the shortfall reflects unresolved V genes, and no reason is known for the rest. The sample yields 20,000 to 25,000 clones; around three quarters were counted once. The ten largest clones capture roughly 17% of the sample. The CDR3 measures 12 amino acids from cysteine to phenylalanine. This entry keeps only the CDR3 DNA: 36 bases, framed from base 1. Per the germline V gene, SGHVS is the CDR1 and FNYEAQ is the CDR2. V loses 5 bases, J loses 2 bases, and the germline ends lie 4 bases apart. The trial excluded patients who had a history of autoimmune disease or who were on systemic immunosuppression. Peripheral blood for TCR sequencing was collected from all dose cohorts at baseline, on cycle 4 day 1, and on cycle 7 day 1. Samples were obtained from an open-label, multicenter, first-in-human phase I dose-escalation trial of ivuxolimab. Adults with locally advanced or metastatic melanoma, renal cell, hepatocellular, or head and neck squamous cell carcinoma were enrolled in the trial. Before TCR sequencing, CD4+ T cells and CD8+ T cells were sorted from peripheral blood as separate populations.

The chain is assembled from TRBV7-6 and TRBJ2-1; the D segment cannot be called with confidence. This sequence originates from an adult with an advanced solid tumor such as melanoma, head and neck, liver or kidney cancer. Sample: CD4+ or CD8+ T cells sorted from blood, taken in a trial of the OX40 agonist ivuxolimab. The CDR3 in this case is CASSTTYNEQFF. The sequence in DNA is TGTGCCAGCAGCACCACCTACAATGAGCAGTTCTTC. The variable domain in full, with residues beyond the CDR3 obtained from the reference TRBV7-6 and TRBJ2-1 genes, is GAGVSQSPRYKVTKRGQDVALRCDPISGHVSLYWYRQALGQGPEFLTYFNYEAQQDKSGLPNDRFSAERPEGSISTLTIQRTEQRDSAMYRCASSTTYNEQFFGPGTRLTVL.